Given below is one T cell receptor beta chain in context. The antigen this receptor binds is unknown. No base-level quality is on record; no much larger clone is a single base apart. Reading the germline V gene gives CDR1 MDHEN and CDR2 SYDVKM. V lost 2 bases and J lost 12 bases; the stretch between them is 14 bases long. The CDR3 holds 14 amino acids from the cysteine to the phenylalanine. The read is trimmed to its CDR3 DNA, 42 bases read in frame from base 1. This sample is part of a study of CD8 T cell repertoires and HIV-1 epitope variants (dated by TCRdb to the early 2020s). With respect to the entire study: T cells were stimulated in separate culture wells with each of twenty-five peptides representing autologous and known Gag and Nef epitope variants. Tested epitopes included three Gag epitope families and Nef HW9 and YT9. Cultures ran for 10 to 11 days in IMDM with gentamicin, with half-media changes on days 3 and 7 adding IL-2, IL-7 and IL-15. T cells were enriched using the EasySep Human T Cell Enrichment Kit and were co-cultured with equal numbers of autologous T cell-negative cells serving as antigen-presenting cells. Running each culture condition in triplicate, except for one peptide done in duplicate, gave a total of 80 to 95 T cell cultures. Control conditions included a CMV, EBV and flu peptide pool, the Ebola AY9 epitope as negative control, and a no-peptide well. An aliquot of 1M T cells was set aside as an uncultured baseline condition, separate from the approximately 91 T cell cultures. Overall study results and their limits: The assay identified only TCR beta chains and indicated proliferation in response to antigen, without indicating T cell function or cytokine profile. Several clonotypes recognized the Nef KF9 family and one the HW9 family, with no responses to the TAALDMSHF plasma variant. Nine antigen-specific TCR beta clonotypes were identified, of which about six appeared to be cross-reactive for autologous or known escape epitope variants.

The EasySep Human CD8+ T Cell Enrichment Kit was used on day 10 to isolate CD8+ T cells from every culture. Sequencing of TCR beta CDR3 regions was performed at survey depth on the immunoSEQ platform. The QIAamp DNA micro kit was used to extract genomic DNA from every cultured and uncultured CD8+ T cell population. The authors' analysis ran thus. Any sample with under 5,000 productive reads was excluded, and this exclusion removed about 7% of the roughly 80 cultures stimulated with HIV peptides. Sequences were trimmed to CDR3 by a MANAFEST web app, and nonproductive sequences, CDR3s under 5 amino acids, and sequences not starting with C or ending with F/W were removed. Clonotypes were classified as antigen-specific only if expansion was observed in at least 2 of 3 replicates versus the no-peptide control at FDR 0.01, only within one epitope family. A specific clonotype also had to show a frequency at least fivefold higher than in wells stimulated with peptides from other epitope families. This is the immuneACCESS table as TCRdb keeps it, with only in-frame sequences that have V and J called. A part of the clones is gone; compared with another copy, unresolved V genes explain less than half, and the rest is unexplained. V and J calls and clone size follow that table, whereas D and trimming were derived from the DNA. This sample lists roughly 5,300 clones; around 66% were detected once. 35% to 45% of the sample lies in the top ten.

The chain uses TRBV28 and TRBJ1-6, with the D gene not clear enough to name. This TCR was recovered from a male donor with HIV. The sample taken for sequencing was cultured CD8+ T cells derived from PBMCs. The DNA sequence reads TGTGCCAGCAGTTTAAGTCCTGACACCGAACCCCTCCACTTT. Translated, it gives CASSLSPDTEPLHF. Beyond the CDR3, the reference TRBV28 and TRBJ1-6 genes provide the residues; the full variable domain reads: DVKVTQSSRYLVKRTGEKVFLECVQDMDHENMFWYRQDPGLGLRLIYFSYDVKMKEKGDIPEGYSVSREKKERFSLILESASTNQTSMYLCASSLSPDTEPLHFGNGTRLTVT.